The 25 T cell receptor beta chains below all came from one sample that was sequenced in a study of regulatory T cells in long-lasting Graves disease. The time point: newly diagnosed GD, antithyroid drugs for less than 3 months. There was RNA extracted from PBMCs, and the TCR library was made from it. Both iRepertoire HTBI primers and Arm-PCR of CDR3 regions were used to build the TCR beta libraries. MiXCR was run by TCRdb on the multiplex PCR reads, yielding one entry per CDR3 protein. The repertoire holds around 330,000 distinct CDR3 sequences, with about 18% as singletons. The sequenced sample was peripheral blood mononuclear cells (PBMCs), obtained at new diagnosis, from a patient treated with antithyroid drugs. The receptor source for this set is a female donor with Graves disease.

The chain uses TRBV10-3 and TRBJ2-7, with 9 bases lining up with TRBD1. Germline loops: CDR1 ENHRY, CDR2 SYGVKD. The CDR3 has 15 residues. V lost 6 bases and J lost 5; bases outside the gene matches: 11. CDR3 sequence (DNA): TGTGCCATCAGGGTGACAGGGGGTGCCAGTGACGAGCAGTACTTC. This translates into CAIRVTGGASDEQYF.

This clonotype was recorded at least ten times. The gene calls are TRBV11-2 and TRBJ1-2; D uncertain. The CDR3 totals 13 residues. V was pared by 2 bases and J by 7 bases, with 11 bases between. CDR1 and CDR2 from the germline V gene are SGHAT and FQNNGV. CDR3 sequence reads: CASSLSPRGGYTF. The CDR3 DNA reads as TGTGCCAGCAGCTTATCACCCAGAGGTGGCTACACCTTC.

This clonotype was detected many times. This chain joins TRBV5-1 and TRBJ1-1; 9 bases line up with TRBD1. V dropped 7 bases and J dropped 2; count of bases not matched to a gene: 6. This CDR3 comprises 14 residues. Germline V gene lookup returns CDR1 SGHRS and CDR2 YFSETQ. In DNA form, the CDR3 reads TGCGCCAGCCGACTACAGGGGGCAAACACTGAAGCTTTCTTT. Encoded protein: CASRLQGANTEAFF.

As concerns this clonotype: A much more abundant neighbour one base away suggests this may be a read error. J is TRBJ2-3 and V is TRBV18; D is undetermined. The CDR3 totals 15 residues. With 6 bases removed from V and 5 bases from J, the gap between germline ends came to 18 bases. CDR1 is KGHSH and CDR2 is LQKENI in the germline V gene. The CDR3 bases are TGTGCCAGCTCCCGTAATCATAGAAACATAGATACGCAGTATTTT. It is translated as CASSRNHRNIDTQYF.

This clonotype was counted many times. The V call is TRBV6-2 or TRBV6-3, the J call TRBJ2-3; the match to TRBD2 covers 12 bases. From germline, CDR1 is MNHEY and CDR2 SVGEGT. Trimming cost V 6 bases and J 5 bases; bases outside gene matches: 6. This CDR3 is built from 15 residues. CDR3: CASSRLAGVQDTQYF. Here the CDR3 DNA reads TGTGCCAGCAGCAGACTAGCGGGAGTCCAAGATACGCAGTATTTT.

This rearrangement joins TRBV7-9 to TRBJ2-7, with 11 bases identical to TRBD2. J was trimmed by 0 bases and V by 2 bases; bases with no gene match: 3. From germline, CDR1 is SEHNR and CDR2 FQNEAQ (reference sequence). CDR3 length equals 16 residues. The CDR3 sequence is CASSLMTSGASYEQYF. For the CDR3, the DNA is TGTGCCAGCAGCTTAATGACTAGCGGGGCCTCCTACGAGCAGTACTTC.

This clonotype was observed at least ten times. CDR3: CASSDEHPQGETQYF. CDR3 bases: TGTGCCAGCAGCGACGAGCACCCTCAAGGGGAGACCCAGTACTTC. The chain links TRBV25-1 to TRBJ2-5; D remains ambiguous. Germline V gene lookup returns CDR1 MGHDK and CDR2 SYGVNS. The V gene lost 6 bases and the J gene lost 5 bases, with 19 bases spanning the gap. CDR3 length equals 15 residues.

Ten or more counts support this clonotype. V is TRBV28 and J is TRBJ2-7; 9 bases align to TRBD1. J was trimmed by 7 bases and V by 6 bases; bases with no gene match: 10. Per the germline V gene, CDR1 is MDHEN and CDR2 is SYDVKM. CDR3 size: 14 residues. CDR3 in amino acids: CASRPDRGLGEQYF. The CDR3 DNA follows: TGTGCCAGCAGACCTGACAGGGGGTTGGGTGAGCAGTACTTC.

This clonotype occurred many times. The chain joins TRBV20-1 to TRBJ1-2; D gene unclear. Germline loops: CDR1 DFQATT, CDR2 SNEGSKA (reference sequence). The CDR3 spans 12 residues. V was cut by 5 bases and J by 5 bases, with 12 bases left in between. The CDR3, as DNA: TGCAGTGCTGCCGGGGAGGAATATGGCTACACCTTC. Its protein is CSAAGEEYGYTF.

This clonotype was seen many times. This chain's CDR3 is CASHSWQSSGNTIYF. Here the CDR3 DNA reads TGTGCCAGCCATTCTTGGCAGAGCTCTGGAAACACCATATATTTT. This chain joins TRBV28 and TRBJ1-3; D is undetermined. CDR1 MDHEN and CDR2 SYDVKM come from the germline V gene. This CDR3 is 15 amino acids long. V gave up 8 bases and J gave up 0 bases, with 14 bases separating them.

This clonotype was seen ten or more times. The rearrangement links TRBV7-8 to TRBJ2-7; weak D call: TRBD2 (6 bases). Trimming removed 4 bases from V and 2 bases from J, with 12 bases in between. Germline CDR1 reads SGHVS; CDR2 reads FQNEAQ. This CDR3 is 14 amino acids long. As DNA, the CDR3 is TGTGCCAGCAGCTCCGGGAGTAAACCCTACGAGCAGTACTTC. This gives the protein CASSSGSKPYEQYF.

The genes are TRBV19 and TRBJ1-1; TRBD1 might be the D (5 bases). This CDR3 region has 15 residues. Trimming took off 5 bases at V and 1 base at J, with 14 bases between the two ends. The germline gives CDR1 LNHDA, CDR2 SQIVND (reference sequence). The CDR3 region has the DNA TGTGCCAGTAGTGACCGTGCGGGACCGAACACTGAAGCTTTCTTT. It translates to CASSDRAGPNTEAFF.

The CDR3 is CASRPGLAGVYNEQFF. In DNA form, the CDR3 reads TGTGCCAGCAGACCCGGACTAGCGGGAGTGTACAATGAGCAGTTCTTC. The V call is TRBV2, the J call TRBJ2-1, with 13 bases lining up with TRBD2. V lost 6 bases and J lost 4; bases outside the gene matches: 6. Germline values: CDR1 SNHLY, CDR2 FYNNEI. This CDR3 comprises 16 residues.

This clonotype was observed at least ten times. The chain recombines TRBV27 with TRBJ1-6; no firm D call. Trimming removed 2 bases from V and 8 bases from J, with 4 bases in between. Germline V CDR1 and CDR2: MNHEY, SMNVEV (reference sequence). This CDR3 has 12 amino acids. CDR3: CASSLRYSPLHF. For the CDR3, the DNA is TGTGCCAGCAGTTTACGCTATTCACCCCTCCACTTT.

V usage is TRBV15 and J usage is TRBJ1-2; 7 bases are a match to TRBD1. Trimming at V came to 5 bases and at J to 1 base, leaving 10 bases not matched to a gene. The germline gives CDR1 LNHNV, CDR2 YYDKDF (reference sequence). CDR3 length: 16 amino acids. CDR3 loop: CATSGPRTGDNYGYTF. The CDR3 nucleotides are TGTGCCACCAGCGGCCCCCGGACAGGTGATAACTATGGCTACACCTTC.

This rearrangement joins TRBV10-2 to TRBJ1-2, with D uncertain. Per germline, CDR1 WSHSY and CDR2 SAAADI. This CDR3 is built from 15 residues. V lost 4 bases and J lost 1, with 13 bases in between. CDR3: CASSASKTLNYGYTF. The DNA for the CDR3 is TGCGCCAGCAGTGCCTCTAAAACCCTTAACTATGGCTACACCTTC.

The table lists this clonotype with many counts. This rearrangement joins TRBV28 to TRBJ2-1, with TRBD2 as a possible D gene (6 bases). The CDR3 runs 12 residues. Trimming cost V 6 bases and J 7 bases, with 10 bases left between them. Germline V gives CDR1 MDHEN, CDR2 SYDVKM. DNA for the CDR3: TGTGCCAGCAGCTTAGGGAGGAATGAGCAGTTCTTC. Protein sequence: CASSLGRNEQFF. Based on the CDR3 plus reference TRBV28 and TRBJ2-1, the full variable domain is DVKVTQSSRYLVKRTGEKVFLECVQDMDHENMFWYRQDPGLGLRLIYFSYDVKMKEKGDIPEGYSVSREKKERFSLILESASTNQTSMYLCASSLGRNEQFFGPGTRLTVL.

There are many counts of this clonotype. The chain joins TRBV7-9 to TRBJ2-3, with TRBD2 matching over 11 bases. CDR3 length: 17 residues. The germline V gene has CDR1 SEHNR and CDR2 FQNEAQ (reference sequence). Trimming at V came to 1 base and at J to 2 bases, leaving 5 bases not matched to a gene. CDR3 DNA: TGTGCCAGCAGCTTAGACCGACTAGCGGGACACACAGATACGCAGTATTTT. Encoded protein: CASSLDRLAGHTDTQYF. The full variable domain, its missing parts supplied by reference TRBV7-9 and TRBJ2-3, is DTGVSQNPRHKITKRGQNVTFRCDPISEHNRLYWYRQTLGQGPEFLTYFQNEAQLEKSRLLSDRFSAERPKGSFSTLEIQRTEQGDSAMYLCASSLDRLAGHTDTQYFGPGTRLTVL.

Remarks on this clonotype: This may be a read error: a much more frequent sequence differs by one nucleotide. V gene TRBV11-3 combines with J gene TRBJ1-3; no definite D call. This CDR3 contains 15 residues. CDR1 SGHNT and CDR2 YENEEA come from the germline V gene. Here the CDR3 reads CASSGARVSGNTLYF. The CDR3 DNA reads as TGTGCCAGCAGCGGCGCGCGGGTCTCTGGAAACACCTTATATTTT.

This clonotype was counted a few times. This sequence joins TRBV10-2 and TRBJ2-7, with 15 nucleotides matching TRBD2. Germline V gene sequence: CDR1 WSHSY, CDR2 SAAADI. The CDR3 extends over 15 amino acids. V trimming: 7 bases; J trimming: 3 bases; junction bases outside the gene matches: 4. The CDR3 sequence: CASKRTSGRVYEQYF. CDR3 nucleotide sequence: TGCGCCAGCAAACGGACTAGCGGGAGGGTCTACGAGCAGTACTTC.

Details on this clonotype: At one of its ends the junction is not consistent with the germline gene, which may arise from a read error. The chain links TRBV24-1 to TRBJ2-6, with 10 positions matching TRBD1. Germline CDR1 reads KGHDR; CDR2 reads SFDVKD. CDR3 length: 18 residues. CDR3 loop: CATSRGTGEPSGTNVLTF. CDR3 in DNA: TGTGCCACCAGCCGTGGGACAGGGGAACCCTCTGGGACCAACGTCCTGACTTTC.

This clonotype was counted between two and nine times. The CDR3 DNA is TGTGCCAGCAGCCCAACCGCGGGGGGGGTTCTTAATCAGCCCCAGCATTTT. Protein product: CASSPTAGGVLNQPQHF. The genes are TRBV28 and TRBJ1-5; D might be TRBD1 (5 bases). Trimming took off 6 bases at V and 4 bases at J, with 22 bases between the two ends. The CDR3 spans 17 residues. In germline, CDR1 is MDHEN, CDR2 SYDVKM.

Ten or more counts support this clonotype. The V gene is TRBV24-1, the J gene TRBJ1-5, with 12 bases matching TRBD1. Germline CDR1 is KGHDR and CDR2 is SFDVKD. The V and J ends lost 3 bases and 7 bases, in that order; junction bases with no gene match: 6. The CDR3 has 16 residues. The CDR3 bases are TGTGCCACCAGTGATGGGGACAGGGGGCTGGAGCAGCCCCAGCATTTT. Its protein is CATSDGDRGLEQPQHF.

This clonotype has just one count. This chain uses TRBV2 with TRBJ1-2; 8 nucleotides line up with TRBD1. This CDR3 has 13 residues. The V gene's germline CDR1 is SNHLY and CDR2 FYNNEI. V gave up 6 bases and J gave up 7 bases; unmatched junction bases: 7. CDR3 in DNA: TGTGCCAGCAGCTTGGGACAGGAGAGTGGCTACACCTTC. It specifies CASSLGQESGYTF.

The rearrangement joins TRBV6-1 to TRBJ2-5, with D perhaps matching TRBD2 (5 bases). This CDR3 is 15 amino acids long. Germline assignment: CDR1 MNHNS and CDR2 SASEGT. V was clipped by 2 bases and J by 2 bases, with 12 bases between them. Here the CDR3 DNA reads TGTGCCAGCAGTGAAAATAGGGAGTCGCAAGAGACCCAGTACTTC. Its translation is CASSENRESQETQYF.